A single sample is the source of the 14 T cell receptor beta chains below, sequenced in a study of T cells after yellow fever vaccination. TCRdb redid the calling of the 5' RACE reads with MiXCR, one entry per CDR3 protein. This table has 500,000 to 650,000 distinct CDR3 sequences, roughly 14% appearing once. The material was PBMCs, obtained on the day of the yellow fever booster vaccination. The receptor set was obtained from a man younger than 45 who received the YFV17D yellow fever vaccine.

V is TRBV20-1 and J is TRBJ1-4; no clear D. This CDR3 region has 13 residues. Germline V lookup: CDR1 DFQATT, CDR2 SNEGSKA (reference sequence). Trimming removed 0 bases at V and 2 bases at J, with 4 bases between. The CDR3: CSARETTNEKLFF. DNA of the CDR3: TGCAGTGCTAGAGAAACCACTAATGAAAAACTGTTTTTT.

A note on this clonotype: The junction departs from germline at one end; a sequencing error may be responsible. The V gene is TRBV10-2, the J gene TRBJ2-1; TRBD2 aligns across 10 bases. This CDR3 spans 20 amino acids. Germline values: CDR1 WSHSY, CDR2 SAAADI. This chain's CDR3 is CASSEVVGAGAGGAYDEQFF. CDR3 sequence (DNA): TGCGCCAGCAGTGAGGTTGTGGGTGCTGGAGCGGGAGGGGCCTACGATGAGCAGTTCTTC.

The chain joins TRBV20-1 to TRBJ2-2; TRBD1 might be the D (7 bases). The germline V gene has CDR1 DFQATT and CDR2 SNEGSKA (reference sequence). Trimming removed 2 bases at V and 6 bases at J, with 13 bases between. The CDR3 is 14 amino acids. Here the CDR3 reads CSARWQGGSGELFF. CDR3 nucleotides: TGCAGTGCTAGATGGCAGGGGGGCTCCGGGGAGCTGTTTTTT.

The V and J genes are TRBV9 and TRBJ2-1; D is unclear. Between the trimmed V and J ends, which lost 3 bases and 7 bases, there was a span of 14 bases. The germline gives CDR1 SGDLS, CDR2 YYNGEE. The CDR3 sequence is 14 residues long. The CDR3: CASSEKGTSNEQFF. The CDR3 DNA reads as TGTGCCAGCAGCGAGAAGGGAACATCGAATGAGCAGTTCTTC.

V usage is TRBV2 and J usage is TRBJ2-5; D might be TRBD1 or TRBD2, each matching 5 bases. The CDR3 has 15 amino acids. Looked up from germline, CDR1 is SNHLY and CDR2 is FYNNEI. The ends were cut back, 8 bases at V and 5 bases at J, with 21 bases in the middle. CDR3 sequence (DNA): TGTGCCAGCGCAAGGGACCCGAAACCGTGGGAGACCCAGTACTTC. Its translation is CASARDPKPWETQYF. The full variable domain, its missing parts supplied by reference TRBV2 and TRBJ2-5, is EPEVTQTPSHQVTQMGQEVILRCVPISNHLYFYWYRQILGQKVEFLVSFYNNEISEKSEIFDDQFSVERPDGSNFTLKIRSTKLEDSAMYFCASARDPKPWETQYFGPGTRLLVL.

This clonotype was found a few times. The J gene is TRBJ2-1, the V gene TRBV12-3 or TRBV12-4; 9 bases are a match to TRBD2. The V and J ends lost 6 bases and 10 bases, in that order; junction bases with no gene match: 13. The CDR3 runs 15 residues. The DNA for the CDR3 is TGTGCCAGCAGCCTGACTAGCGGAGGGGCAAGGGAGCAGTTCTTC. This translates into CASSLTSGGAREQFF.

J is TRBJ2-3 and V is TRBV5-1, with 7 bases that match TRBD2. V was pared by 6 bases and J by 2 bases, with 9 bases of the junction left unmatched. Looked up from germline, CDR1 is SGHRS and CDR2 is YFSETQ. The CDR3 contains 15 residues. CDR3: CASTPVAGATDTQYF. The CDR3 DNA reads TGCGCCAGCACGCCCGTGGCGGGAGCCACAGATACGCAGTATTTT.

Only a few counts were recorded for this clonotype. This chain uses TRBV20-1 with TRBJ1-1; unclear D gene. This CDR3 contains 13 residues. Germline CDR1 and CDR2: DFQATT and SNEGSKA (reference sequence). V shed 1 base and J shed 6 bases, with 12 bases lying between them. CDR3 DNA sequence: TGCAGTGCTAGAGGCGCAGCGCGCCCTGAAGCTTTCTTT. Its protein is CSARGAARPEAFF.

V and J are TRBV27 and TRBJ2-5; D is possibly TRBD2 (6 bases). The CDR3 extends over 13 amino acids. The germline V and J ends were trimmed by 4 bases and 5 bases, with 11 bases remaining between them. CDR1 and CDR2 from the germline V gene are MNHEY and SMNVEV (reference sequence). CDR3 in DNA: TGTGCCAGCAGTTCGGGGGTGGCGGAGACCCAGTACTTC. It encodes CASSSGVAETQYF.

V gene TRBV5-4 combines with J gene TRBJ2-3; 8 bases line up with TRBD2. Looked up from germline, CDR1 is SGHNT and CDR2 is YYREEE (reference sequence). The CDR3 loop spans 16 amino acids. Trimming at V came to 3 bases and at J to 3 bases, leaving 9 bases not matched to a gene. The CDR3, as DNA: TGTGCCAGCAGCTACCCGACTAGCGAAGGGACAGATACGCAGTATTTT. As protein: CASSYPTSEGTDTQYF.

The CDR3 reads CASSSVRVVAKNIQYF. The CDR3 DNA sequence: TGTGCCAGCAGCTCAGTACGTGTTGTGGCCAAAAACATTCAGTACTTC. The J gene is TRBJ2-4, the V gene TRBV6-1; D is undetermined. Trimming cost V 6 bases and J 1 base, with 16 bases left between them. CDR3 length: 16 amino acids. Germline CDR1 MNHNS, CDR2 SASEGT.

The chain couples TRBV13 to TRBJ2-7, with 12 bases that match TRBD2. The germline gives CDR1 PRHDT, CDR2 FYEKMQ (reference sequence). Unmatched junction bases numbered 10, after V lost 8 bases and J lost 5 bases. CDR3 size: 15 residues. The CDR3 spells CASCLAGGSSNEQYF. In DNA form, the CDR3 reads TGTGCCAGCTGCCTAGCGGGAGGGTCGTCAAACGAGCAGTACTTC.

This clonotype was seen a handful of times. The chain has TRBV29-1 and TRBJ2-7; a weak D match, TRBD2 (6 bases). CDR3 size: 13 residues. V lost 7 bases, J lost 2 bases, and 15 bases lay in between. Looked up from germline, CDR1 is SQVTM and CDR2 is ANQGSEA. CDR3 region: CSAHSGLTYEQYF. DNA for the CDR3: TGCAGCGCTCATAGCGGACTAACCTACGAGCAGTACTTC.

This clonotype was observed a handful of times. J is TRBJ2-5 and V is TRBV6-2 or TRBV6-3; 8 bases are shared with TRBD2. The CDR3 length is 14 residues. Germline V gene data show CDR1 as MNHEY and CDR2 as SVGEGT. V trimming: 6 bases; J trimming: 1 base; junction bases outside the gene matches: 4. CDR3 nucleotide sequence: TGTGCCAGCAGACAGACTAGCGCCCAAGAGACCCAGTACTTC. It is translated as CASRQTSAQETQYF.